The clone carrying this T cell receptor (beta chain) was recorded a few times. Its antigen is unidentified. The data are from a study of glioma-infiltrating T cells. Study results and caveats: Tissue-blood divergence was below expectation in non-neoplastic patients, above in gliomas.

Using RNA template, CDR3s of TCR alpha and beta were amplified with iRepertoire arm-PCR. For one-step reverse transcription and amplification, roughly 95-400 ng of tissue mRNA or PBMC total RNA was used. TCRdb processed the multiplex PCR reads anew with MiXCR; each CDR3 protein has one entry. This sample has some 90,000 distinct CDR3 sequences, with approximately 40% found just once. Per the germline V gene, CDR1 is SGHRS and CDR2 is YFSETQ. The CDR3 is 16 amino acids. V shed 1 base and J shed 7 bases, with 21 bases lying between them. Sequencing was performed on glioma tissue, nonneoplastic brain tissue, or PBMCs (not recorded which). The genes are TRBV5-1 and TRBJ2-7; the D call may be TRBD1 or TRBD2 (6 bases each). This sequence originates from a human donor with low-grade glioma or glioblastoma, undergoing nonglioma brain surgery, or in good health (not recorded which). Written as DNA, the CDR3 is TGCGCCAGCAGCTTGTTTTCAGGGGCGGGGACGGAGGAGCAGTACTTC. It yields the protein CASSLFSGAGTEEQYF. Using reference TRBV5-1 and TRBJ2-7 for the parts outside the CDR3, the full variable domain is KAGVTQTPRYLIKTRGQQVTLSCSPISGHRSVSWYQQTPGQGLQFLFEYFSETQRNKGNFPGRFSGRQFSNSRSEMNVSTLELGDSALYLCASSLFSGAGTEEQYFGPGTRLTVT.